This T cell receptor beta chain originates from a study of blood T cell repertoires in COVID-19. Study-wide background: Acute-phase and convalescent COVID-19 samples originated in the United States, Italy and Spain. Sources were T cells, B-cell-depleted T cells, or PBMCs; the material itself was cDNA or gDNA.

In the study's own analysis: Amplification with reference gene primers provided the estimates of nucleated cell counts. Assay: immunoSEQ multiplex PCR; the TCRdb copy retains only in-frame clones and omits some. The V and J calls and the clone size are those of that table, but D and trimming were determined from the DNA. The sample lists under 200,000 clones, roughly 84% occurring once. Germline V lookup: CDR1 MDHEN, CDR2 SYDVKM. This CDR3 has 12 residues. V was shortened by 5 bases and J by 7 bases, with 9 bases between the two germline ends. This clone was seen just once. The chain couples TRBV28 to TRBJ1-5, with a tentative D call TRBD1 (5 bases). The source is a man aged 55 to 70 who had recovered from COVID-19. Specimen: peripheral blood. In DNA form, the CDR3 reads TGTGCCAGCAGTAATGGGGGGCAGCCCCAGCATTTT. Amino acids: CASSNGGQPQHF.